This note documents a single T cell receptor (beta chain) sequence. Data came from immunoSEQ multiplex PCR; TCRdb stores just in-frame clones and leaves some out. The sample shows fewer than 85,000 clones, roughly nine tenths of them seen only once. The V gene's germline CDR1 is SNHLY and CDR2 FYNNEI. The CDR3 spans 14 residues. The V segment lost 4 bases and the J segment 3 bases; nucleotides outside the gene matches: 1. This entry belongs to a study of T cell changes during pregnancy in multiple sclerosis. The sample was peripheral blood, taken in the first trimester of pregnancy. The receptor was derived from a female donor in good health, enrolled as a control in a pregnancy study. The rearrangement uses TRBV2 and TRBJ2-3, with 10 bases fitting TRBD1. CDR3 DNA sequence: TGTGCCAGCAGTGGGGACAGGGGAACAGATACGCAGTATTTT. Amino acids: CASSGDRGTDTQYF.